The next 11 T cell receptor beta chains were all read from a single sample in a study of cytomegalovirus exposure and HLA in healthy donors. Primers: 60 Vbeta forward and 13 Jbeta reverse. TCRdb's table, derived via immunoSEQ multiplex PCR, lists solely in-frame clones and lacks some. This sample has around 200,000 clones, with 82% found just once. Sequencing used PBMCs. The receptor set was obtained from a middle-aged woman in good health and CMV-seronegative.

J is TRBJ1-5 and V is TRBV18; 8 bases are shared with TRBD1. Germline-derived CDR1 and CDR2 are KGHSH and LQKENI. V trimming: 3 bases; J trimming: 2 bases; junction bases outside the gene matches: 6. This CDR3 comprises 16 residues. The CDR3: CASSPLDRARNQPQHF. DNA for the CDR3: TGTGCCAGCTCACCTCTGGACAGGGCGCGCAATCAGCCCCAGCATTTT.

The chain links TRBV5-1 to TRBJ2-4, with 10 bases identical to TRBD1. V shed 4 bases, J shed 1 base, and the junction held 5 bases outside the gene matches. Germline V gene lookup returns CDR1 SGHRS and CDR2 YFSETQ. The CDR3 consists of 16 residues. The CDR3 DNA reads TGCGCCAGCAGCCTGACAGGGGGCGCTGCCAAAAACATTCAGTACTTC. Translation gives CASSLTGGAAKNIQYF.

The V gene is TRBV6-1, the J gene TRBJ2-5; 8 bases are a match to TRBD1. The last part of the DNA fits TRBJ2-7 better; the J call may be wrong. Germline V gene lookup returns CDR1 MNHNS and CDR2 SASEGT. The CDR3 consists of 14 residues. Here the CDR3 DNA reads TGTGCCAGCAGTAAGGACAGGGAATACGGCGAGCAGTACTTC. Its protein product is CASSKDREYGEQYF.

CDR3 loop: CASSARQGYEQYF. The CDR3 nucleotides read TGTGCCAGCAGCGCAAGACAGGGTTACGAGCAGTACTTC. The chain links TRBV11-3 to TRBJ2-7; TRBD1 matches 7 bases. With V trimmed by 5 bases and J by 4 bases, 5 bases remained unmatched. CDR3 size: 13 residues. Germline values: CDR1 SGHNT, CDR2 YENEEA.

To note about this clone: Mismatch with germline at one junction end may stem from a read error. This chain uses TRBV6-6 with TRBJ2-1, with TRBD2 identical over 8 bases. CDR1 is MNHNY, CDR2 SVGAGI, per germline (reference sequence). CDR3 size: 14 residues. The CDR3 DNA sequence: TGTACCAGCAGCTCCCGGGAGGGGTGGGGTGAGCAGTTCTTC. Protein sequence: CTSSSREGWGEQFF.

The CDR3 DNA reads as TGTGCCAGCAGGGGGAGGGACAGGCGTCGCCTAATGAACACTGAAGCTTTCTTT. Translation gives CASRGRDRRRLMNTEAFF. The gene calls are TRBV2 and TRBJ1-1; TRBD1 agrees at 8 bases. Per germline, CDR1 SNHLY and CDR2 FYNNEI. The CDR3 totals 18 residues. V was clipped by 6 bases and J by 0 bases; unmatched bases: 15.

The J gene is TRBJ2-5, the V gene TRBV9, with 10 bases that match TRBD2. The J call is doubtful: the DNA matches TRBJ2-7 better. The CDR3 sequence is 15 residues long. Per germline, CDR1 SGDLS and CDR2 YYNGEE. The CDR3 sequence is CASSVGLAGANEQYF. Here the CDR3 DNA reads TGTGCCAGCAGCGTAGGGCTAGCGGGAGCCAACGAGCAGTACTTC.

This clone was observed a handful of times. The chain links TRBV27 to TRBJ1-5, with unresolved D. Germline assignment: CDR1 MNHEY and CDR2 SMNVEV (reference sequence). Between the trimmed V and J ends, which lost 3 bases and 3 bases, there was a span of 15 bases. The CDR3 extends over 16 amino acids. The CDR3 sequence: CASSLYGAGINQPQHF. The CDR3, as DNA: TGTGCCAGCAGTTTGTATGGAGCCGGGATCAATCAGCCCCAGCATTTT.

V is TRBV30 and J is TRBJ1-3; D might be TRBD1 (5 bases). The V gene's germline CDR1 is GTSNPN and CDR2 SVGIG (reference sequence). The CDR3 has 14 residues. Between the trimmed V and J ends, which lost 2 bases and 0 bases, there was a span of 8 bases. CDR3 protein: CAWSTGNSGNTIYF. DNA of the CDR3: TGTGCCTGGAGTACAGGAAACTCTGGAAACACCATATATTTT.

The chain joins TRBV10-3 to TRBJ2-5; 10 positions match TRBD1. This CDR3 region has 15 residues. V shed 6 bases and J 5 bases; nucleotides not matched to a gene: 9. Germline CDR1 and CDR2: ENHRY and SYGVKD. The CDR3 DNA reads TGTGCCATCAGAGCTTCGGACAGGGGGGGGGAGACCCAGTACTTC. Translated, it gives CAIRASDRGGETQYF.

The chain carries TRBV5-1 and TRBJ1-2; D might be TRBD1 (6 bases). Trimming took 3 bases from V and 2 from J, leaving 14 bases between them. The V gene's germline CDR1 is SGHRS and CDR2 YFSETQ. This CDR3 is 15 amino acids long. The CDR3 DNA is TGCGCCAGCAGCTACGCAGAGGGGGGGAACTATGGCTACACCTTC. It specifies CASSYAEGGNYGYTF.